This is a list of T cell receptor beta chains from one sample in a study of T cell responses to AZD1222 COVID-19 vaccine. The table came from immunoSEQ multiplex PCR; TCRdb's copy has only in-frame clones and leaves some out. The table lists 150,000 to 200,000 clones, around 88% of them singletons. This specimen consisted of peripheral blood, obtained 28 days after the second AZD1222 dose. These receptors came from an adult who received the AZD1222 COVID-19 vaccine. Each CDR3 is given with its conserved first and last residue. D genes are given only for firm matches. Size is omitted from some rows. Given values are once, few, many or a class for expanded clones.

>TRBD2|TRBV27|once|TRBJ2-3
CASSLRTSGGFTDTQYF
TGTGCCAGCAGTCTTCGGACTAGCGGGGGGTTCACAGATACGCAGTATTTT
>NA|TRBV19|NA|TRBJ2-2
CASSAKKSWRGDGELFF
TGTGCCAGTAGTGCAAAAAAATCTTGGCGGGGTGACGGGGAGCTGTTTTTT
>NA|TRBV3-1/TRBV3-2|once|TRBJ2-7
CASSQDGPLYEQYF
TGTGCCAGCAGCCAGGATGGACCCCTCTACGAGCAGTACTTC
>NA|TRBV5-5|NA|TRBJ1-1
CASSQDPVLGITEAFF
TGTGCCAGCAGCCAAGACCCCGTCTTAGGGATCACTGAAGCTTTCTTT
>NA|TRBV7-3|once|TRBJ1-1
CASSLNGGENTEAFF
TGTGCCAGCAGCTTAAATGGGGGCGAAAATACTGAAGCTTTCTTT
>TRBD1|TRBV28|NA|TRBJ1-3
CASTTPAGTGSPSGNTIYF
TGTGCCAGCACCACTCCGGCCGGGACAGGGTCCCCCTCTGGAAACACCATATATTTT
>TRBD1|TRBV6-5|NA|TRBJ2-7
CASRTDRGNSYEQYF
TGTGCCAGCAGGACTGACAGGGGGAACTCCTACGAGCAGTACTTC
>TRBD1|TRBV5-6|NA|TRBJ2-6
CASSRGQSGANVLTF
TGTGCCAGCAGCCGGGGACAGTCTGGGGCCAACGTCCTGACTTTC
>NA|TRBV19|NA|TRBJ2-1
CASTTANNEQFF
TGTGCCAGTACGACAGCTAACAATGAGCAGTTCTTC
>TRBD2|TRBV9|NA|TRBJ2-2
CASSVVAGGNTGELFF
TGTGCCAGCAGCGTAGTGGCGGGGGGCAACACCGGGGAGCTGTTTTTT
>TRBD1|TRBV5-4|NA|TRBJ1-2
CASRGQGEYGYTF
TGTGCCAGCAGGGGACAGGGAGAGTACGGCTACACCTTC
>NA|TRBV2|NA|TRBJ1-1
CASSPSSPGAEAFF
TGTGCCAGCAGCCCCAGTAGCCCAGGGGCTGAAGCTTTCTTT
>NA|TRBV10-2|NA|TRBJ2-7
CASNGAGTVGTYEQYF
TGCGCCAGCAACGGGGCTGGGACGGTCGGAACCTACGAGCAGTACTTC
>NA|TRBV25-1|once|TRBJ1-1
CASSRLPNTEAFF
TGTGCCAGCAGCCGCCTTCCGAACACTGAAGCTTTCTTT
>TRBD1|TRBV6-1|NA|TRBJ2-7
CASSEGGTGGYEQYF
TGTGCCAGCAGTGAAGGGGGGACAGGGGGTTACGAGCAGTACTTC
>TRBD1|TRBV28|NA|TRBJ2-7
CASSRTGGPYEQYF
TGTGCCAGCAGCCGAACAGGGGGCCCCTACGAGCAGTACTTC
>NA|TRBV6-5|NA|TRBJ2-1
CASSSADSWGNEQFF
TGTGCCAGCAGTTCCGCGGACAGTTGGGGCAATGAGCAGTTCTTC
>TRBD1|TRBV3-1/TRBV3-2|once|TRBJ1-1
CASSHGQGIGTEAFF
TGTGCCAGCAGCCACGGACAGGGGATTGGCACTGAAGCTTTCTTT
>NA|TRBV21-1|NA|TRBJ1-6
CASSKKGDRANSPLHF
TGTGCCAGCAGCAAAAAGGGGGACAGGGCAAATTCACCCCTCCACTTT
>NA|TRBV7-3|NA|TRBJ2-1
CASSSTGDSNEQFF
TGTGCCAGCAGCTCGACGGGGGACAGTAATGAGCAGTTCTTC
>TRBD1|TRBV19|few|TRBJ2-7
CASSGTGVYEQYF
TGTGCCAGTAGCGGGACAGGGGTCTACGAGCAGTACTTC
>NA|TRBV7-2|once|TRBJ2-3
CASSLGPQGSTDTQYF
TGTGCCAGCAGCTTAGGTCCCCAGGGGAGCACAGATACGCAGTATTTT
>NA|TRBV5-5|NA|TRBJ1-5
CASSNKGGDPPQHF
TGTGCCAGCAGCAATAAGGGGGGGGATCCGCCCCAGCATTTT
>NA|TRBV11-3|NA|TRBJ2-7
CASSLGQVGNEQYF
TGTGCCAGCAGCTTGGGTCAAGTGGGTAACGAGCAGTACTTC
>TRBD1|TRBV5-4|NA|TRBJ2-1
CASSLGQYNEQFF
TGTGCCAGCAGCCTGGGACAGTACAATGAGCAGTTCTTC
>TRBD1|TRBV7-8|NA|TRBJ1-2
CASSFRTGYGYTF
TGTGCCAGCAGCTTTCGGACAGGTTATGGCTACACCTTC
>TRBD2|TRBV19|NA|TRBJ2-7
CASSTLAGYEQYF
TGTGCCAGTAGTACACTAGCGGGGTACGAGCAGTACTTC
>NA|TRBV11-2|NA|TRBJ1-1
CASSLTAMNTEAFF
TGTGCCAGCAGCTTAACAGCCATGAACACTGAAGCTTTCTTT
>NA|TRBV7-3|NA|TRBJ2-2
CASSSTGLPSGELFF
TGTGCCAGCAGCTCCACAGGGTTACCCTCCGGGGAGCTGTTTTTT
>NA|TRBV6-1|NA|TRBJ2-5
CASSELAGETQYF
TGTGCCAGCAGTGAATTAGCCGGGGAGACCCAGTACTTC
>NA|TRBV28|NA|TRBJ1-4
CASSPTSEKLFF
TGTGCCAGCAGCCCTACCTCCGAAAAACTGTTTTTT
>NA|TRBV29-1|once|TRBJ2-1
CSVGPIQVGEQFF
TGCAGCGTTGGGCCCATACAGGTGGGTGAGCAGTTCTTC
>NA|TRBV20-1|NA|TRBJ1-2
CSASGNQIGYGYTF
TGCAGTGCTAGTGGGAACCAGATCGGCTATGGCTACACCTTC
>NA|TRBV5-1|NA|TRBJ1-5
CASSPNSNQPQHF
TGCGCCAGCAGCCCGAATAGCAATCAGCCCCAGCATTTT
>NA|TRBV30|NA|TRBJ2-7
CAWSVTGSEQYF
TGTGCCTGGAGTGTAACAGGGTCCGAGCAGTACTTC
>NA|TRBV19|few|TRBJ2-7
CASSIMPRGNEQYF
TGTGCCAGTAGTATCATGCCTAGAGGAAACGAGCAGTACTTC
>NA|TRBV12-3/TRBV12-4|NA|TRBJ2-3
CASSLGDTQYF
TGTGCCAGCAGTTTGGGAGATACGCAGTATTTT
>NA|TRBV28|NA|TRBJ1-2
CATLFPRGNYGYTF
TGTGCCACCCTTTTCCCCCGCGGTAACTATGGCTACACCTTC
>TRBD1|TRBV29-1|NA|TRBJ1-2
CSVELQGASYTF
TGCAGCGTCGAACTACAGGGGGCCAGCTACACCTTC
>NA|TRBV5-4|NA|TRBJ2-5
CASSLRNSQEIQYF
TGTGCCAGCAGCCTCAGGAATAGTCAAGAGATCCAGTACTTC
>NA|TRBV7-9|NA|TRBJ1-4
CASSLEAGVDEKLFF
TGTGCCAGCAGCTTAGAGGCAGGGGTTGATGAAAAACTGTTTTTT
>NA|TRBV3-1/TRBV3-2|NA|TRBJ1-5
CASSQGINQPQHF
TGTGCCAGCAGCCAAGGTATCAATCAGCCCCAGCATTTT
>NA|TRBV7-7|NA|TRBJ2-2
CASSLDVRGELFF
TGTGCCAGCAGCTTAGACGTACGGGGGGAGCTGTTTTTT